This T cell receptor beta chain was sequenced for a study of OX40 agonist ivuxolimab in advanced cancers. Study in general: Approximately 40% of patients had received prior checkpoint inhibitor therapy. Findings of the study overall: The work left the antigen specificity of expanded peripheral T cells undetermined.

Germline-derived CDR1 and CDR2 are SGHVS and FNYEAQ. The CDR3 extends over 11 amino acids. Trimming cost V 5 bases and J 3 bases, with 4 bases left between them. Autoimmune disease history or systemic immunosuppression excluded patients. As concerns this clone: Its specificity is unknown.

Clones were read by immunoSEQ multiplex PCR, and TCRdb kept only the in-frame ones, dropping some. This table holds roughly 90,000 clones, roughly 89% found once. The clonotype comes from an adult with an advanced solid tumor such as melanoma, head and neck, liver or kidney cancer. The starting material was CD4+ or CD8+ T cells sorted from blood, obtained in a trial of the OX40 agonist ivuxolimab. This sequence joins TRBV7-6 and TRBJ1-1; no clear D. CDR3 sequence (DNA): TGTGCCAGCAGCCCGGACACTGAAGCTTTCTTT. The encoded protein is CASSPDTEAFF.